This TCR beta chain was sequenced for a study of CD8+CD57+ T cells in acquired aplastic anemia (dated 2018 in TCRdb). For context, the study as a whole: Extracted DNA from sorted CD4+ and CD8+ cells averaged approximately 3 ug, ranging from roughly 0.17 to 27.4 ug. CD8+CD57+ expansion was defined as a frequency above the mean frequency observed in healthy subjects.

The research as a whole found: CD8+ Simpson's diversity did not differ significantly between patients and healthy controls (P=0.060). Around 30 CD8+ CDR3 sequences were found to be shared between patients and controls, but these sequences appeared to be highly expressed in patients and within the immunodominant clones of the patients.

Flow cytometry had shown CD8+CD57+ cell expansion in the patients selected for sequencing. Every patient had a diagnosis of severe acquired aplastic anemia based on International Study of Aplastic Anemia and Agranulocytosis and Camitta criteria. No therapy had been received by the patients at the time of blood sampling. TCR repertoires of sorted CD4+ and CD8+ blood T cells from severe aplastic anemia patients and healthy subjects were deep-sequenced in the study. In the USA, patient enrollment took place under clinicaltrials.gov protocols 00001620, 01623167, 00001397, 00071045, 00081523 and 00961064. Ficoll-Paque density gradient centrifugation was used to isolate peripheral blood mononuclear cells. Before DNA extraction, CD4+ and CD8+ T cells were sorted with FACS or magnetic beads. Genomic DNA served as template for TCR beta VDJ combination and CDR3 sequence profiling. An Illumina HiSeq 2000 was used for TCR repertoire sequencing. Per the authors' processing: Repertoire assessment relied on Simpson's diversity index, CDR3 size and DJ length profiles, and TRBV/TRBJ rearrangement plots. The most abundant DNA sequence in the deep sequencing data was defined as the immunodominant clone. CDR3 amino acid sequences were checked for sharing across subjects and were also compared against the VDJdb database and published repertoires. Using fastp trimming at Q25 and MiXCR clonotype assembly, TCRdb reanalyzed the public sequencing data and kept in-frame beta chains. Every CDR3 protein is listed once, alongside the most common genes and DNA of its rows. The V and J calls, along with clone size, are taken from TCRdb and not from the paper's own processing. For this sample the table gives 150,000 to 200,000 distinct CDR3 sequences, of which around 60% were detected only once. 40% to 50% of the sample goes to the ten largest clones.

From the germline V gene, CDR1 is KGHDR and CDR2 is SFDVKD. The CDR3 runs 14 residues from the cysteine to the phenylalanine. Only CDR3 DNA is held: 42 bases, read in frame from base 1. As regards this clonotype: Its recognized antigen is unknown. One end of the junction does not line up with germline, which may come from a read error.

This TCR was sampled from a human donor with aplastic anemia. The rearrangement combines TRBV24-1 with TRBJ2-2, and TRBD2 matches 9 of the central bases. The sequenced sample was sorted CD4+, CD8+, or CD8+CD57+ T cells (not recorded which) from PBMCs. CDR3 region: CASSASSGIGELFF. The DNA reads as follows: TGTGCCAGCAGTGCGTCTAGCGGGATCGGGGAGCTGTTTTTT.